Each of the 17 T cell receptor beta chains below was sequenced from the same sample in a study of blood T cell repertoires in COVID-19. Libraries were prepared by immunoSEQ multiplex PCR; TCRdb keeps only in-frame clonotypes and omits some of them. The table lists 300,000 to 400,000 clones, about 88% of them singletons. The specimen was peripheral blood. Every receptor here comes from a woman aged 55-69 years with COVID-19, enrolled during active disease.

The V call is TRBV6-5, the J call TRBJ2-3; 10 nucleotides match TRBD2. The CDR3 has 16 residues. Germline CDR1 is MNHEY and CDR2 is SVGAGI. J gave up 3 bases and V 4 bases, and 7 bases lay outside the gene matches. CDR3 in DNA: TGTGCCAGCAGTTCCCTGAGCGGGGGGGGGACAGATACGCAGTATTTT. Translated: CASSSLSGGGTDTQYF.

The rearrangement uses TRBV18 and TRBJ2-6, with D possibly matching TRBD1 (5 bases). Trimming stripped 4 bases from V and 2 bases from J, with 9 bases between. The CDR3 spans 15 residues. Germline values: CDR1 KGHSH, CDR2 LQKENI. CDR3 region: CASSLRQTGANVLTF. CDR3 sequence (DNA): TGTGCCAGCTCACTACGACAGACTGGGGCCAACGTCCTGACTTTC.

The V call is TRBV30, the J call TRBJ1-2; D unclear. The V and J ends lost 0 bases and 8 bases respectively, with 10 bases between them. The CDR3 contains 12 residues. Germline loops: CDR1 GTSNPN, CDR2 SVGIG (reference sequence). CDR3 nucleotides: TGTGCCTGGAGTGTAGCCGGACTGGGCTACACCTTC. This sequence encodes CAWSVAGLGYTF.

The rearrangement links TRBV6-2 or TRBV6-3 to TRBJ1-4; no clear D. The CDR3 totals 13 residues. V lost 2 bases to trimming and J lost 4 bases, with 5 bases between them. Germline V gene data show CDR1 as MNHEY and CDR2 as SVGEGT. CDR3 nucleotides: TGTGCCAGCAGTTACGGCGGTAATGAAAAACTGTTTTTT. This gives the protein CASSYGGNEKLFF.

The chain is built from TRBV19 and TRBJ1-1; 8 nucleotides match TRBD1. V shed 4 bases and J 4 bases; nucleotides not matched to a gene: 8. This CDR3 is 15 amino acids long. The germline V gene encodes CDR1 LNHDA and CDR2 SQIVND (reference sequence). The CDR3 DNA is TGTGCCAGTAGTAAACGGACAGGGACGGGCACTGAAGCTTTCTTT. This encodes CASSKRTGTGTEAFF.

The chain couples TRBV3-1 (or the pseudogene TRBV3-2) to TRBJ2-1; D perhaps matches TRBD2 (6 bases). Germline V gives CDR1 LGHDT, CDR2 YNNKEL (reference sequence). V lost 4 bases and J lost 0, with 16 bases in between. The CDR3 sequence is 17 residues long. The chain's CDR3 is CASSPKGGSSSYNEQFF. CDR3 bases: TGTGCCAGCAGCCCAAAGGGAGGATCGAGCTCCTACAATGAGCAGTTCTTC.

The V call is TRBV7-8, the J call TRBJ1-4; the match to TRBD1 covers 11 bases. CDR1 and CDR2 from the germline V gene are SGHVS and FQNEAQ. The trim removed 5 bases at V and 4 bases at J, leaving 3 bases unmatched. This CDR3 comprises 15 residues. This chain's CDR3 is CASSDGTGGNEKLFF. CDR3 nucleotides: TGTGCCAGCAGCGACGGGACAGGGGGTAATGAAAAACTGTTTTTT.

The table lists this clone with a count of one. This sequence joins TRBV5-4 and TRBJ1-1, with 9 bases aligning to TRBD1. Per germline, CDR1 SGHNT and CDR2 YYREEE (reference sequence). The V gene end was trimmed by 0 bases and the J gene end by 0 bases; junction bases not matched to a gene: 3. The CDR3 loop spans 16 amino acids. CDR3 bases: TGTGCCAGCAGCTTGGGACAGGGGGGTATGAACACTGAAGCTTTCTTT. Encoded protein: CASSLGQGGMNTEAFF. Full variable domain (outside the CDR3, taken from reference TRBV5-4 and TRBJ1-1): ETGVTQSPTHLIKTRGQQVTLRCSSQSGHNTVSWYQQALGQGPQFIFQYYREEENGRGNFPPRFSGLQFPNYSSELNVNALELDDSALYLCASSLGQGGMNTEAFFGQGTRLTVV.

The V and J genes are TRBV19 and TRBJ1-1; the match to TRBD1 covers 7 bases. Per the germline V gene, CDR1 is LNHDA and CDR2 is SQIVND (reference sequence). The CDR3 totals 17 residues. V lost 0 bases, J lost 4 bases, and 11 bases stayed unmatched. The CDR3 region is CASSIDPTTGMPTEAFF. CDR3 nucleotide sequence: TGTGCCAGTAGTATAGACCCTACGACAGGGATGCCCACTGAAGCTTTCTTT.

The chain uses TRBV27 and TRBJ2-7; D is ambiguous. CDR3 length: 16 residues. The ends were cut back, 4 bases at V and 5 bases at J, with 21 bases in the middle. Germline CDR1 and CDR2: MNHEY and SMNVEV (reference sequence). CDR3 region: CASSSRPKPPRDEQYF. CDR3 in DNA: TGTGCCAGCAGTTCCCGTCCCAAGCCTCCACGCGACGAGCAGTACTTC.

The CDR3 is CASSARPSTGTYEQYF. The CDR3 bases are TGCGCCAGCAGCGCCCGACCCTCCACAGGAACCTACGAGCAGTACTTC. J is TRBJ2-7 and V is TRBV5-1; possibly TRBD1 for D (5 bases). V was trimmed by 4 bases and J by 2 bases, leaving 19 bases between them. The CDR3 consists of 16 residues. Germline CDR1 and CDR2: SGHRS and YFSETQ.

V and J are TRBV7-9 and TRBJ2-2; 10 bases line up with TRBD2. Losses at the gene ends were 8 bases for V and 6 bases for J; bases not matched to a gene: 6. Per germline, CDR1 SEHNR and CDR2 FQNEAQ (reference sequence). There are 14 residues in the CDR3. CDR3 protein: CASGLAGASGELFF. CDR3 sequence (DNA): TGTGCCAGCGGGCTAGCGGGGGCCTCCGGGGAGCTGTTTTTT.

The V gene is TRBV9, the J gene TRBJ1-1; the match to TRBD1 covers 12 bases. The germline CDR1 and CDR2 sequences are SGDLS and YYNGEE. This CDR3 has 18 residues. Trimming took 4 bases from V and 4 from J; bases not matched to a gene: 14. The CDR3 here is CASSSSSGQGAGGTEAFF. As DNA, the CDR3 is TGTGCCAGCAGCTCCTCCTCGGGACAGGGGGCGGGGGGCACTGAAGCTTTCTTT.

The sample holds one count of this clone. The V and J genes are TRBV24-1 and TRBJ2-1, with 14 bases matching TRBD2. This CDR3 spans 16 amino acids. Germline V gene sequence: CDR1 KGHDR, CDR2 SFDVKD. Trimming removed 3 bases from V and 10 bases from J; junction bases left unmatched: 7. The CDR3: CATSDRTSGGTWEQFF. In nucleotides, the CDR3 is TGTGCCACCAGTGATCGGACTAGCGGGGGGACCTGGGAGCAGTTCTTC.

This chain connects TRBV5-5 to TRBJ2-2; 7 bases are a match to TRBD1. The V segment lost 4 bases and the J segment 2 bases; nucleotides outside the gene matches: 11. Germline V gene lookup returns CDR1 SGHKS and CDR2 YYEKEE (reference sequence). This CDR3 contains 17 residues. The CDR3 bases are TGTGCCAGCAGCAGAGGACAGGCCGTCCTTAACACCGGGGAGCTGTTTTTT. Amino acids: CASSRGQAVLNTGELFF.

V gene TRBV15 combines with J gene TRBJ1-5; D perhaps matches TRBD1 (5 bases). The CDR3 covers 14 residues. Germline loops: CDR1 LNHNV, CDR2 YYDKDF (reference sequence). V lost 0 bases, J lost 4 bases, and 7 bases lay in between. DNA for the CDR3: TGTGCCACCAGCAGAGACAGGGCAAATCAGCCCCAGCATTTT. It is translated as CATSRDRANQPQHF.

The rearrangement uses TRBV9 and TRBJ2-3; 13 nucleotides line up with TRBD2. J gave up 4 bases and V 4 bases, and 3 bases lay outside the gene matches. Germline V gene lookup returns CDR1 SGDLS and CDR2 YYNGEE. The CDR3 consists of 15 residues. In DNA, the CDR3 is TGTGCCAGCAGCCTCGGGACTAGCGGGGCAGATACGCAGTATTTT. It is translated as CASSLGTSGADTQYF.